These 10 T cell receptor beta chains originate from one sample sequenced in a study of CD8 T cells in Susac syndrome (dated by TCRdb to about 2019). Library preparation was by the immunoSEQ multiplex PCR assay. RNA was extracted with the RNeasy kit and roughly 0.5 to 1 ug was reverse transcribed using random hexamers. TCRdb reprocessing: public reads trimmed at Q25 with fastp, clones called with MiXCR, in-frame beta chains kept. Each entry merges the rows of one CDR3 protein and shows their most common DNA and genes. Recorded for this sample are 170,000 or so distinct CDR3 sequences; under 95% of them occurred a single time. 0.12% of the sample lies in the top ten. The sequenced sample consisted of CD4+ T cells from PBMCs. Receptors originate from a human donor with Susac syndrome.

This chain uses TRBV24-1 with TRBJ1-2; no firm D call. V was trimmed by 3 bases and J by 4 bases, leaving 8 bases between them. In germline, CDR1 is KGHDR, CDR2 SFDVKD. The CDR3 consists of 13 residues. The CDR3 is CATSDRGGYGYTF. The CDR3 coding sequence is TGTGCCACCAGTGATCGGGGAGGCTATGGCTACACCTTC.

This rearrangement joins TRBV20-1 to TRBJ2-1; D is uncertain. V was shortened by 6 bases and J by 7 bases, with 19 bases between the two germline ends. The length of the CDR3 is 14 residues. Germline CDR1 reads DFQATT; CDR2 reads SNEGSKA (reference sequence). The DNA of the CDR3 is TGCAGTGCCTCACCCGGCCCGGTGAGGAATGAGCAGTTCTTC. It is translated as CSASPGPVRNEQFF.

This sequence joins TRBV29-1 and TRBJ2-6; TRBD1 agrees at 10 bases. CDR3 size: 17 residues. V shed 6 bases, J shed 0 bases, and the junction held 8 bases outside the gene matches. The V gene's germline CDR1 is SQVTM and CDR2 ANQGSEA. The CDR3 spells CSVGTGAPFSGANVLTF. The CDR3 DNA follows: TGCAGCGTCGGGACAGGGGCACCCTTCTCTGGGGCCAACGTCCTGACTTTC.

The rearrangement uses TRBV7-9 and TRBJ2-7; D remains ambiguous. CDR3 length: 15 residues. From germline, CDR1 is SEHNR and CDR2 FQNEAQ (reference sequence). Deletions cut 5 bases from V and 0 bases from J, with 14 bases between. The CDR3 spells CASSIALESSYEQYF. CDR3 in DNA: TGTGCCAGCAGCATCGCGCTGGAGAGCTCCTACGAGCAGTACTTC.

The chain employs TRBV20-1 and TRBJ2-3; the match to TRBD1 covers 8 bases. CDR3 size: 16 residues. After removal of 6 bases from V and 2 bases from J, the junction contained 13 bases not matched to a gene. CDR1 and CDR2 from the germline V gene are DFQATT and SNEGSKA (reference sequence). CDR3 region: CSATDRGNTYTDTQYF. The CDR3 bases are TGCAGTGCCACCGACAGGGGTAACACTTACACAGATACGCAGTATTTT.

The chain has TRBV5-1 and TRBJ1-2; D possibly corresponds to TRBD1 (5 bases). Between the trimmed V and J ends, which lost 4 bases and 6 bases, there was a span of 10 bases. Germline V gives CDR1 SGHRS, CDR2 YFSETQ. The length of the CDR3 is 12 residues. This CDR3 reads CASSVGTDGYTF. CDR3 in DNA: TGCGCCAGCAGCGTCGGGACGGATGGCTACACCTTC.

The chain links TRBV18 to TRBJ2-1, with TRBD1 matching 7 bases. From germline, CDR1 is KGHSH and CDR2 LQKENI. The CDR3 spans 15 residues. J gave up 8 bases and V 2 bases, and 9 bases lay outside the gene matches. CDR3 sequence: CASSPIQGIGDEQFF. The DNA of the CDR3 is TGTGCCAGCTCACCAATACAGGGGATAGGGGATGAGCAGTTCTTC.

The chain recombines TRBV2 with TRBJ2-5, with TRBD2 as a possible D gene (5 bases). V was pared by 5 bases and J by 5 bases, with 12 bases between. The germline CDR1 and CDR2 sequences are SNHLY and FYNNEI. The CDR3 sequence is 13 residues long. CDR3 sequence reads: CASSLLTGETQYF. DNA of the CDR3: TGTGCCAGCAGTCTACTAACGGGGGAGACCCAGTACTTC.

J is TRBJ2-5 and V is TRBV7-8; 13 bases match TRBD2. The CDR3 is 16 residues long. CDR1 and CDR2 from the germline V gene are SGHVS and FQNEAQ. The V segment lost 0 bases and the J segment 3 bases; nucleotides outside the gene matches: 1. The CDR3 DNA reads TGTGCCAGCAGCTTAGCCGGACTAGCGGGGGAAGAGACCCAGTACTTC. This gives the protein CASSLAGLAGEETQYF.

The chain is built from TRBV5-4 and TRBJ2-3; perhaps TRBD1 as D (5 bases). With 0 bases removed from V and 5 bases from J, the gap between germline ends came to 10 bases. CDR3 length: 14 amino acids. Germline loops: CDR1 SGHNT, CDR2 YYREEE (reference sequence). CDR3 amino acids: CASSLGLQGDTQYF. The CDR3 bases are TGTGCCAGCAGCTTGGGGCTTCAGGGAGATACGCAGTATTTT.